A single sample gave rise to the 24 T cell receptor beta chains below, sequenced in a study of vaccination and CD4 T cells after COVID-19. Stated treatment: approximately nine-day PBMC culture with coronavirus spike peptide pools or control peptides (ViraFEST assay). Which antigens these TCRs recognize remains unknown. The assay that was used to sequence DNA from cultured CD4+ T cells was the Oncomine TCR Beta short-read assay. TCRdb fed the PCR reads into MiXCR, producing one record per CDR3 protein. The table includes tens of thousands of distinct CDR3 sequences, roughly 44% detected once. This sample comprised CD4+ T cells from blood, cultured in vitro, obtained before SARS-CoV-2 vaccination. The receptors here all came from a human donor who received a COVID-19 vaccine.

The genes are TRBV6-5 and TRBJ2-7; D is possibly TRBD2 (5 bases). V was clipped by 2 bases and J by 5 bases, with 25 bases between them. Germline V gives CDR1 MNHEY, CDR2 SVGAGI. The CDR3 has 18 residues. In DNA form, the CDR3 reads TGTGCCAGCAGTTACCTAGCTCCTTCGACCGCTTCTGAGAACGAGCAGTACTTC. Its translation: CASSYLAPSTASENEQYF.

This clonotype was counted a few times. The V call is TRBV6-5, the J call TRBJ1-1; D is unresolved. This CDR3 spans 15 amino acids. V was cut by 2 bases and J by 4 bases, with 14 bases left in between. Germline V gene sequence: CDR1 MNHEY, CDR2 SVGAGI. The CDR3 sequence is CASSYTNRRVTEAFF. CDR3 DNA sequence: TGTGCCAGCAGTTACACCAACAGACGGGTCACTGAAGCTTTCTTT.

The J gene is TRBJ1-2, the V gene TRBV5-1; D not resolved. CDR3 length: 15 amino acids. The germline CDR1 and CDR2 sequences are SGHRS and YFSETQ. Trimming took 1 base from V and 0 from J, leaving 10 bases between them. DNA for the CDR3: TGCGCCAGCAGCTTGTCCCACGGTGCTAACTATGGCTACACCTTC. As protein: CASSLSHGANYGYTF. Based on the CDR3 plus reference TRBV5-1 and TRBJ1-2, the full variable domain is KAGVTQTPRYLIKTRGQQVTLSCSPISGHRSVSWYQQTPGQGLQFLFEYFSETQRNKGNFPGRFSGRQFSNSRSEMNVSTLELGDSALYLCASSLSHGANYGYTFGSGTRLTVV.

The sample holds a few counts of this clonotype. V gene TRBV19 combines with J gene TRBJ1-5; 7 nucleotides agree with TRBD1. Germline V gives CDR1 LNHDA, CDR2 SQIVND (reference sequence). This CDR3 has 15 amino acids. V trimming: 2 bases; J trimming: 2 bases; junction bases outside the gene matches: 3. The CDR3 reads CASSIKTGGNQPQHF. CDR3 bases: TGTGCCAGTAGTATAAAAACAGGGGGCAATCAGCCCCAGCATTTT.

This chain links TRBV18 with TRBJ1-5; D possibly corresponds to TRBD1 (6 bases). The length of the CDR3 is 18 residues. V was trimmed by 6 bases and J by 0 bases, leaving 21 bases between them. Germline CDR1 and CDR2: KGHSH and LQKENI. The CDR3, as DNA: TGTGCCAGCTCTGACCAAAGACAGGACTCCTATAGCAATCAGCCCCAGCATTTT. Residues: CASSDQRQDSYSNQPQHF.

CDR3 nucleotide sequence: TGTGCCAGCAGAACGATAGGGGACCGGGAGCAGTACTTC. This codes for CASRTIGDREQYF. The chain uses TRBV27 and TRBJ2-7; D assignment may be TRBD1 or TRBD2 (5 bases each). This CDR3 comprises 13 residues. Germline values: CDR1 MNHEY, CDR2 SMNVEV (reference sequence). Trimming shortened V by 6 bases and J by 7 bases, and 16 bases separated the two germline ends.

The V gene is TRBV7-2, the J gene TRBJ2-3; 8 bases match TRBD2. The V gene's germline CDR1 is SGHTA and CDR2 FQGNSA. The CDR3 has 14 residues. V trimming: 5 bases; J trimming: 2 bases; junction bases outside the gene matches: 3. The CDR3 DNA sequence: TGTGCCAGCAGCCCGCGGGGGGTCACAGATACGCAGTATTTT. This translates into CASSPRGVTDTQYF.

As regards this clonotype: A junction boundary mismatches the germline segment, possibly from a read error. CDR3 residues: CASSLASVEAEQYF. The CDR3, as DNA: TGCGCCAGCAGCTTGGCCAGTGTAGAAGCGGAGCAGTACTTC. The V gene is TRBV7-2, the J gene TRBJ2-7; no definite D call. Per germline, CDR1 SGHTA and CDR2 FQGNSA. The CDR3 extends over 14 amino acids.

The CDR3 sequence is CASSVGGQGNSPLHF. The CDR3 DNA is TGTGCCAGCAGCGTAGGAGGACAGGGAAATTCACCCCTCCACTTT. This chain connects TRBV9 to TRBJ1-6; the match to TRBD1 covers 8 bases. Germline V gene data show CDR1 as SGDLS and CDR2 as YYNGEE. This CDR3 spans 15 amino acids. V dropped 0 bases and J dropped 7; count of bases not matched to a gene: 3.

The chain combines TRBV24-1 with TRBJ2-7, with 12 nucleotides matching TRBD1. CDR1 and CDR2 from the germline V gene are KGHDR and SFDVKD. CDR3 length: 17 residues. V shed 2 bases and J 4 bases; nucleotides not matched to a gene: 8. CDR3 sequence reads: CATSDSGQGAAEYEQYF. As DNA, the CDR3 is TGTGCCACCAGTGATTCGGGACAGGGGGCCGCTGAATACGAGCAGTACTTC.

This clonotype was observed a handful of times. CDR3 bases: TGCAGTGCTAGACCCGCCCGGACCCAAAGGGGATCCGGGGAGCTGTTTTTT. Protein product: CSARPARTQRGSGELFF. The chain links TRBV20-1 to TRBJ2-2; a possible D gene is TRBD1 (5 bases). The V gene's germline CDR1 is DFQATT and CDR2 SNEGSKA (reference sequence). This CDR3 has 17 amino acids. V lost 2 bases and J 6 bases, leaving 22 bases between the germline ends.

The chain combines TRBV5-1 with TRBJ2-5, with D uncertain. Per germline, CDR1 SGHRS and CDR2 YFSETQ. The V and J ends lost 3 bases and 2 bases respectively, with 8 bases between them. The CDR3 spans 13 residues. The CDR3 sequence: CASSSRLQETQYF. In DNA, the CDR3 is TGCGCCAGCAGCTCCAGGCTACAAGAGACCCAGTACTTC. Filled out from reference TRBV5-1 and TRBJ2-5, the complete variable domain reads KAGVTQTPRYLIKTRGQQVTLSCSPISGHRSVSWYQQTPGQGLQFLFEYFSETQRNKGNFPGRFSGRQFSNSRSEMNVSTLELGDSALYLCASSSRLQETQYFGPGTRLLVL.

This clonotype was detected only a few times. The rearrangement joins TRBV25-1 to TRBJ1-1; weak D call: TRBD1 (6 bases). The CDR3 is 14 residues long. CDR1 and CDR2 from the germline V gene are MGHDK and SYGVNS. Trimming removed 5 bases at V and 1 base at J, with 11 bases between. In DNA, the CDR3 is TGTGCCAGCAGTTCCTGGACAGCGAACACTGAAGCTTTCTTT. Protein: CASSSWTANTEAFF.

The V and J genes are TRBV25-1 and TRBJ1-1; 9 nucleotides line up with TRBD1. This CDR3 spans 14 amino acids. V shed 4 bases, J shed 7 bases, and the junction held 7 bases outside the gene matches. Germline V lookup: CDR1 MGHDK, CDR2 SYGVNS. CDR3 residues: CASSARQGVGEAFF. The CDR3 nucleotides are TGTGCCAGCAGTGCCCGACAGGGGGTCGGTGAAGCTTTCTTT. Full variable domain (missing parts from reference TRBV25-1 and TRBJ1-1): EADIYQTPRYLVIGTGKKITLECSQTMGHDKMYWYQQDPGMELHLIHYSYGVNSTEKGDLSSESTVSRIRTEHFPLTLESARPSHTSQYLCASSARQGVGEAFFGQGTRLTVV.

The chain links TRBV7-9 to TRBJ1-5; D unresolved. Germline-derived CDR1 and CDR2 are SEHNR and FQNEAQ (reference sequence). V dropped 5 bases and J dropped 7 bases, with 9 bases sitting between them. The CDR3 is 12 residues long. The CDR3 region has the DNA TGTGCCAGCAGCCTCCCCCCCCAGCCCCAGCATTTT. It translates to CASSLPPQPQHF.

This chain joins TRBV7-8 and TRBJ2-3; TRBD1 might be the D (6 bases). There are 17 residues in the CDR3. From germline, CDR1 is SGHVS and CDR2 FQNEAQ. Between the trimmed V and J ends, which lost 5 bases and 5 bases, there was a span of 23 bases. The CDR3 DNA reads TGTGCCAGCAGCGGGGGCCCTTCTTCTGTCTACTTAGATACGCAGTATTTT. As protein: CASSGGPSSVYLDTQYF.

This clonotype was observed a few times. The genes are TRBV10-1 and TRBJ2-7; the D is unclear. The germline CDR1 and CDR2 sequences are WNHNN and SYGVQD (reference sequence). The CDR3 has 12 amino acids. Trimming took off 2 bases at V and 0 bases at J, with 2 bases between the two ends. CDR3 region: CASSEGSYEQYF. The CDR3 DNA sequence: TGCGCCAGCAGTGAGGGCTCCTACGAGCAGTACTTC.

This chain connects TRBV6-1 to TRBJ2-5, with no clear D. This CDR3 is 15 amino acids long. V was pared by 2 bases and J by 1 base, with 11 bases between. Germline CDR1 MNHNS, CDR2 SASEGT. CDR3 bases: TGTGCCAGCAGTGAAATGCGTGGGATCCAAGAGACCCAGTACTTC. This gives the protein CASSEMRGIQETQYF.

The chain recombines TRBV6-5 with TRBJ1-5; D is unclear. The ends were cut back, 0 bases at V and 1 base at J, with 10 bases in the middle. The CDR3 contains 16 residues. The germline CDR1 and CDR2 sequences are MNHEY and SVGAGI. CDR3 nucleotides: TGTGCCAGCAGTTACTCACCAGGTTGGAGCAATCAGCCCCAGCATTTT. As protein: CASSYSPGWSNQPQHF.

This clonotype was seen more than once but under ten times. This chain connects TRBV21-1 to TRBJ1-6; the table's TRBD1 call for D was not verified on the DNA. TRBV21-1 is given as a pseudogene. This CDR3 region has 21 residues. The CDR3 sequence: CASSKGGGQGPPFLLHSPLHF. Here the CDR3 DNA reads TGTGCCAGCAGCAAAGGGGGGGGACAGGGACCCCCCTTCTTGCTGCATTCACCCCTCCACTTT.

With regard to this clonotype: Sequence at one end of the junction differs from germline and may be a read error. The chain combines TRBV27 with TRBJ1-5, with 11 bases that match TRBD1. The germline CDR1 and CDR2 sequences are MNHEY and SMNVEV (reference sequence). The CDR3 contains 14 residues. The chain's CDR3 is CTSRGQGGGQPQHF. CDR3 in DNA: TGTACCAGCAGGGGACAGGGGGGGGGTCAGCCCCAGCATTTT.

V is TRBV5-1 and J is TRBJ1-5; no clear D gene. With 0 bases removed from V and 1 base from J, the gap between germline ends came to 2 bases. Germline CDR1 is SGHRS and CDR2 is YFSETQ. The CDR3 is 13 residues long. The CDR3: CASSLASNQPQHF. The CDR3 DNA reads TGCGCCAGCAGCTTGGCCAGCAATCAGCCCCAGCATTTT.

This clonotype was seen a handful of times. The chain uses TRBV5-1 and TRBJ1-2; D unresolved. The V end lost 0 bases, the J end lost 6 bases, and 6 bases lay between the germline ends. The CDR3 is made up of 12 amino acids. Germline CDR1 reads SGHRS; CDR2 reads YFSETQ. The CDR3: CASSLDGDGYTF. CDR3 coding DNA: TGCGCCAGCAGCTTGGACGGGGATGGCTACACCTTC. The whole variable domain, remainder taken from reference TRBV5-1 and TRBJ1-2, is KAGVTQTPRYLIKTRGQQVTLSCSPISGHRSVSWYQQTPGQGLQFLFEYFSETQRNKGNFPGRFSGRQFSNSRSEMNVSTLELGDSALYLCASSLDGDGYTFGSGTRLTVV.

The V gene is TRBV2, the J gene TRBJ2-5; D perhaps matches TRBD1 (5 bases). The CDR3 contains 14 residues. Trimming removed 5 bases at V and 1 base at J, with 11 bases between. The V gene's germline CDR1 is SNHLY and CDR2 FYNNEI. The CDR3 loop reads CASSHNGAQETQYF. As DNA, the CDR3 is TGTGCCAGCAGTCACAATGGGGCCCAAGAGACCCAGTACTTC.